The 2 T cell receptor beta chains below were found in one sample sequenced in a study of T cell responses to AZD1222 COVID-19 vaccine. Data came from immunoSEQ multiplex PCR; TCRdb stores just in-frame clones and leaves some out. The table has about 180,000 clones, approximately 90% seen once. This material consisted of peripheral blood, taken on day 0 of AZD1222 vaccination. The source of these receptors is an adult in good health.

The rearrangement links TRBV30 to TRBJ1-2; TRBD1 aligns across 11 bases. The CDR3 is made up of 14 amino acids. V shed 3 bases, J shed 0 bases, and the junction held 0 bases outside the gene matches. Germline CDR1 reads GTSNPN; CDR2 reads SVGIG (reference sequence). The DNA of the CDR3 is TGTGCCTGGAGGGGACAGGGGGCTAACTATGGCTACACCTTC. Residues: CAWRGQGANYGYTF. Together with reference TRBV30 and TRBJ1-2, the CDR3 gives the full variable domain: SQTIHQWPATLVQPVGSPLSLECTVEGTSNPNLYWYRQAAGRGLQLLFYSVGIGQISSEVPQNLSASRPQDRQFILSSKKLLLSDSGFYLCAWRGQGANYGYTFGSGTRLTVV.

The genes are TRBV3-1 (or the pseudogene TRBV3-2) and TRBJ1-3; D remains ambiguous. Germline CDR1 reads LGHDT; CDR2 reads YNNKEL (reference sequence). V lost 4 bases and J 0 bases, leaving 13 bases between the germline ends. This CDR3 comprises 16 residues. This CDR3 is CASSPLGEGSGNTIYF. In nucleotides, the CDR3 is TGTGCCAGCAGCCCTCTCGGTGAGGGCTCTGGAAACACCATATATTTT.